This TCR beta chain is drawn from a study of blood T cell repertoires in COVID-19. About the study: The United States, Italy and Spain were the sources of the acute and convalescent COVID-19 samples.

Seattle's enrolled individuals joined amid active infection and were then monitored longitudinally. Profiled with immunoSEQ multiplex PCR; TCRdb holds only in-frame clones, not every one. The table shows 200,000 to 250,000 clones, with around 88% occurring only once. Sequenced: peripheral blood. The receptor comes from a woman under 40 with COVID-19, enrolled during active disease.

The CDR3 DNA is TGTGCCAGCTCACTAACTAGCGGGAGCCCTCCAGAGACCCAGTACTTC. This encodes CASSLTSGSPPETQYF. V gene TRBV18 combines with J gene TRBJ2-5; 11 nucleotides match TRBD2. Trimming removed 4 bases from V and 4 bases from J; junction bases left unmatched: 8. Germline CDR1 is KGHSH and CDR2 is LQKENI. This CDR3 is built from 16 residues.